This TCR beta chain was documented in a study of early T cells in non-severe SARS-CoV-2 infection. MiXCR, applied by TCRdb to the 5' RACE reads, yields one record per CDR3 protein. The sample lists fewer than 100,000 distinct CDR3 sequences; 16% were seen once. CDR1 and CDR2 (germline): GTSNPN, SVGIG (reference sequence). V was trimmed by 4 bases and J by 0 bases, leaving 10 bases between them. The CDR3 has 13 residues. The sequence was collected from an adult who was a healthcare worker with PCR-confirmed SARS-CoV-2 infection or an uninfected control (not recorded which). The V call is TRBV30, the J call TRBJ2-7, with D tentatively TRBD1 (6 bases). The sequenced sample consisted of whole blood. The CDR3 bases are TGTGCCTGGAACCGGGACAACTCCTACGAGCAGTACTTC. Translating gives CAWNRDNSYEQYF.